The 25 T cell receptor beta chains presented below share a single source sample, sequenced in a study of CD8 T cells in Susac syndrome. Reverse transcription used roughly 0.45 to 1 ug RNA and random hexamers. MiXCR, run by TCRdb on the immunoSEQ multiplex PCR reads, gives a single entry per CDR3 protein. The sample lists a few hundred thousand distinct CDR3 sequences, 65% to 90% occurring once. Sequencing used CD8+ T cells from PBMCs. These receptors were collected from a human donor with multiple sclerosis.

DNA for the CDR3: TGCAGTGGGGAACAGGGTTTTGACCAGTACTTC. Protein sequence: CSGEQGFDQYF. The chain has TRBV20-1 and TRBJ2-5, with a tentative D call TRBD1 (6 bases). Trimming took off 7 bases at V and 10 bases at J, with 16 bases between the two ends. The CDR3 length is 11 residues. CDR1 DFQATT and CDR2 SNEGSKA come from the germline V gene (reference sequence).

The chain combines TRBV28 with TRBJ1-1; 9 bases align to TRBD1. Trimming cost V 7 bases and J 5 bases; bases outside gene matches: 8. Germline V gene data show CDR1 as MDHEN and CDR2 as SYDVKM. CDR3 size: 14 residues. In nucleotides, the CDR3 is TGTGCCAGCACCAGGACAGGGGAGGTTACTGAAGCTTTCTTT. Its protein product is CASTRTGEVTEAFF.

This clonotype occurred many times. The V call is TRBV6-1, the J call TRBJ2-7; 10 bases fit TRBD1. With V trimmed by 10 bases and J by 2 bases, 5 bases remained unmatched. The V gene's germline CDR1 is MNHNS and CDR2 SASEGT. There are 13 residues in the CDR3. CDR3 DNA: TGTGCCACCCTAGGACAGGGGGCCTACGAGCAGTACTTC. It codes for CATLGQGAYEQYF.

This chain links TRBV5-5 with TRBJ2-5, with D perhaps TRBD2 (5 bases). V was pared by 4 bases and J by 2 bases, with 12 bases between. The CDR3 loop spans 14 amino acids. Germline loops: CDR1 SGHKS, CDR2 YYEKEE (reference sequence). CDR3 amino acids: CASSLGGQQETQYF. The CDR3, as DNA: TGTGCCAGCAGCCTCGGCGGGCAACAAGAGACCCAGTACTTC.

V gene TRBV18 combines with J gene TRBJ2-7; 10 bases align to TRBD2. The germline V gene encodes CDR1 KGHSH and CDR2 LQKENI. V shed 6 bases, J shed 4 bases, and the junction held 9 bases outside the gene matches. This CDR3 is built from 15 residues. The CDR3 here is CASSLKGTSVYEQYF. CDR3 in DNA: TGTGCCAGCTCCCTCAAAGGGACTAGCGTATACGAGCAGTACTTC.

The genes are TRBV6-2 or TRBV6-3 and TRBJ2-1; no reliable D call. The V gene's germline CDR1 is MNHEY and CDR2 SVGEGT. V lost 4 bases to trimming and J lost 7 bases, with 8 bases between them. The CDR3 is 12 residues long. The CDR3 here is CASSSFRNEQFF. The CDR3 nucleotides read TGTGCCAGCAGTTCCTTTAGAAATGAGCAGTTCTTC.

This clonotype was counted once. The V and J genes are TRBV12-3 or TRBV12-4 and TRBJ2-7; D perhaps matches TRBD2 (6 bases). CDR3 size: 15 residues. Trimming left V 3 bases short and J 3 bases short, with 15 bases between. CDR3 residues: CASSFVGGSGYEQYF. For the CDR3, the DNA is TGTGCCAGCAGTTTCGTGGGGGGTAGCGGCTACGAGCAGTACTTC.

V usage is TRBV7-8 and J usage is TRBJ2-3; D is unresolved. The CDR3 length is 15 residues. The V and J ends lost 1 base and 5 bases respectively, with 13 bases between them. Germline V gene lookup returns CDR1 SGHVS and CDR2 FQNEAQ. The CDR3 loop is CASSLEGRALDTQYF. DNA of the CDR3: TGTGCCAGCAGCTTAGAGGGAAGGGCTTTAGATACGCAGTATTTT. Full variable domain (outside the CDR3, taken from reference TRBV7-8 and TRBJ2-3): GAGVSQSPRYKVAKRGQDVALRCDPISGHVSLFWYQQALGQGPEFLTYFQNEAQLDKSGLPSDRFFAERPEGSVSTLKIQRTQQEDSAVYLCASSLEGRALDTQYFGPGTRLTVL.

The gene calls are TRBV28 and TRBJ2-7; a possible D gene is TRBD2 (7 bases). With 6 bases removed from V and 0 bases from J, the gap between germline ends came to 12 bases. Germline CDR1 is MDHEN and CDR2 is SYDVKM. The CDR3 sequence is 14 residues long. The CDR3 protein is CASRGGTHSYEQYF. The CDR3, as DNA: TGTGCCAGCAGGGGGGGGACACACTCCTACGAGCAGTACTTC.

The CDR3 protein is CALAPDSGNQPQHF. The CDR3 coding sequence is TGTGCCCTAGCACCGGATTCGGGCAATCAGCCCCAGCATTTT. The chain carries TRBV28 and TRBJ1-5, with D unclear. The germline CDR1 and CDR2 sequences are MDHEN and SYDVKM. This CDR3 spans 14 amino acids. Trimming removed 11 bases from V and 2 bases from J, with 16 bases in between.

V is TRBV30 and J is TRBJ1-2; D uncertain. Germline values: CDR1 GTSNPN, CDR2 SVGIG (reference sequence). The CDR3 has 13 residues. V lost 2 bases and J 5 bases, leaving 12 bases between the germline ends. The CDR3 is CAWSWSPGYGYTF. CDR3 DNA sequence: TGTGCCTGGAGTTGGTCCCCGGGGTATGGCTACACCTTC. Full variable domain (rest looked up from reference TRBV30 and TRBJ1-2): SQTIHQWPATLVQPVGSPLSLECTVEGTSNPNLYWYRQAAGRGLQLLFYSVGIGQISSEVPQNLSASRPQDRQFILSSKKLLLSDSGFYLCAWSWSPGYGYTFGSGTRLTVV.

This clonotype has a single count. The chain carries TRBV2 and TRBJ2-7, with D unresolved. The CDR3 is 14 amino acids. Germline lookup yields CDR1 SNHLY and CDR2 FYNNEI. The ends were cut back, 4 bases at V and 1 base at J, with 11 bases in the middle. The CDR3 DNA reads as TGTGCCAGCAGTGCGCTCGCCGGGTCCTACGAGCAGTACTTC. Its translation: CASSALAGSYEQYF.

The genes are TRBV29-1 and TRBJ2-3; possibly TRBD1 for D (5 bases). The CDR3 extends over 12 amino acids. Germline values: CDR1 SQVTM, CDR2 ANQGSEA. V shed 1 base and J shed 5 bases, with 7 bases lying between them. The CDR3 is CSVEGGLDTQYF. CDR3 DNA: TGCAGCGTTGAAGGGGGCCTAGATACGCAGTATTTT.

The chain is built from TRBV9 and TRBJ1-2, with D perhaps TRBD1 (5 bases). V gave up 4 bases and J gave up 3 bases, with 16 bases separating them. The length of the CDR3 is 15 residues. The germline CDR1 and CDR2 sequences are SGDLS and YYNGEE. The chain's CDR3 is CASSPVGATYYGYTF. The CDR3 bases are TGTGCCAGCAGCCCCGTAGGGGCGACATACTATGGCTACACCTTC.

The rearrangement links TRBV9 to TRBJ2-7; D ambiguous. With 3 bases removed from V and 4 bases from J, the gap between germline ends came to 11 bases. The CDR3 runs 13 residues. Germline V gene lookup returns CDR1 SGDLS and CDR2 YYNGEE. In DNA form, the CDR3 reads TGTGCCAGCAGCGGGGCCATAGGTTACGAGCAGTACTTC. Protein product: CASSGAIGYEQYF.

This clonotype was observed once. V is TRBV9 and J is TRBJ2-7; TRBD2 might be the D (5 bases). From germline, CDR1 is SGDLS and CDR2 YYNGEE. CDR3 size: 14 residues. The V and J ends lost 3 bases and 6 bases respectively, with 16 bases between them. The CDR3 bases are TGTGCCAGCAGCGCCTCGGACGGGGTGAGCGAGCAGTACTTC. Protein: CASSASDGVSEQYF.

The V call is TRBV10-3, the J call TRBJ2-5; 10 bases match TRBD1. V lost 3 bases and J lost 2; bases outside the gene matches: 6. From germline, CDR1 is ENHRY and CDR2 SYGVKD. This CDR3 region has 16 residues. As DNA, the CDR3 is TGTGCCATCAGTGATCTCGACAGGGGGCTTCAAGAGACCCAGTACTTC. It yields the protein CAISDLDRGLQETQYF.

The rearrangement uses TRBV27 and TRBJ1-1; D perhaps matches TRBD1 (5 bases). CDR1 and CDR2 from the germline V gene are MNHEY and SMNVEV (reference sequence). The CDR3 has 15 residues. The V end lost 11 bases, the J end lost 4 bases, and 23 bases lay between the germline ends. CDR3 DNA: TGTGCCTCCCGAACGGGGATGGGGGTAGGCACTGAAGCTTTCTTT. Its translation is CASRTGMGVGTEAFF.

The rearrangement uses TRBV19 and TRBJ1-1, with TRBD1 as a possible D gene (5 bases). V lost 7 bases to trimming and J lost 0 bases, with 12 bases between them. Germline CDR1 and CDR2: LNHDA and SQIVND (reference sequence). The length of the CDR3 is 14 residues. In DNA, the CDR3 is TGTGCCAGTAAAACAGGCCCCATGAACACTGAAGCTTTCTTT. Encoded protein: CASKTGPMNTEAFF. The full variable domain, its missing parts supplied by reference TRBV19 and TRBJ1-1, is DGGITQSPKYLFRKEGQNVTLSCEQNLNHDAMYWYRQDPGQGLRLIYYSQIVNDFQKGDIAEGYSVSREKKESFPLTVTSAQKNPTAFYLCASKTGPMNTEAFFGQGTRLTVV.

The chain carries TRBV4-1 and TRBJ2-1; 9 bases fit TRBD1. Unmatched junction bases numbered 9, after V lost 4 bases and J lost 8 bases. This CDR3 is built from 15 residues. Looked up from germline, CDR1 is MGHRA and CDR2 is YSYEKL. CDR3 nucleotide sequence: TGCGCCAGCAGCCCACACCCGGGACAGGGTTATGAGCAGTTCTTC. This translates into CASSPHPGQGYEQFF.

This sequence joins TRBV4-3 and TRBJ1-5; no clear D. The germline V gene has CDR1 LGHNA and CDR2 YSLEER. This CDR3 spans 13 amino acids. The ends were cut back, 0 bases at V and 5 bases at J, with 5 bases in the middle. The CDR3 loop reads CASSQDIDQPQHF. The CDR3 nucleotides are TGCGCCAGCAGCCAAGATATTGATCAGCCCCAGCATTTT.

The chain couples TRBV3-1 to TRBJ1-2, with a possible D match to TRBD1 (6 bases). The CDR3 spans 17 residues. Trimming stripped 0 bases from V and 0 bases from J, with 14 bases between. Per the germline V gene, CDR1 is LGHDT and CDR2 is YNNKEL (reference sequence). The chain's CDR3 is CASSQDDGGPPNYGYTF. CDR3 in DNA: TGTGCCAGCAGCCAAGATGATGGGGGCCCCCCTAACTATGGCTACACCTTC.

The genes are TRBV4-1 and TRBJ2-7; TRBD2 matches at 8 bases. The CDR3 is 16 amino acids. Germline CDR1 and CDR2: MGHRA and YSYEKL. Losses at the gene ends were 0 bases for V and 7 bases for J; bases not matched to a gene: 11. CDR3 loop: CASSQDWTSFGGEQYF. In nucleotides, the CDR3 is TGCGCCAGCAGCCAAGATTGGACTAGCTTTGGGGGAGAGCAGTACTTC.

The genes are TRBV10-3 and TRBJ2-7; D unclear. There are 14 residues in the CDR3. CDR1 and CDR2 from the germline V gene are ENHRY and SYGVKD. V lost 3 bases and J 0 bases, leaving 9 bases between the germline ends. The CDR3, as DNA: TGTGCCATCAGTGAAAAGGCAGGCTCCTACGAGCAGTACTTC. Translated, it gives CAISEKAGSYEQYF.

This clonotype was picked up a small number of times. The chain carries TRBV6-1 and TRBJ2-7; D tentatively fits TRBD1 or TRBD2 (7 bases each). The CDR3 is 13 amino acids. Germline V gene sequence: CDR1 MNHNS, CDR2 SASEGT. V was pared by 7 bases and J by 6 bases, with 16 bases between. CDR3 residues: CASTIDREGEQYF. Written as DNA, the CDR3 is TGTGCCAGCACCATAGACAGGGAGGGCGAGCAGTACTTC.